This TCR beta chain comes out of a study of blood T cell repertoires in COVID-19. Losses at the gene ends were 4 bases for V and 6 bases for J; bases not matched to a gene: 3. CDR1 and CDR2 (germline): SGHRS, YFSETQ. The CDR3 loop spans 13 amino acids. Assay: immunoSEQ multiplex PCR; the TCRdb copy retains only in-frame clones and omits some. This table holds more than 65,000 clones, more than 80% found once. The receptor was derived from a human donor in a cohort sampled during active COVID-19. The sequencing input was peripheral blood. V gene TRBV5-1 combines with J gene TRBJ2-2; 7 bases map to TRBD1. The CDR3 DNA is TGCGCCAGCAGCATGGGGACAGCCGGGGAGCTGTTTTTT. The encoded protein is CASSMGTAGELFF.